The clone carrying this T cell receptor (beta chain) was seen more than once but under ten times. Its antigen is as yet unknown. The sample originates from a study of response to subunit inactivated influenza vaccine. Study findings and constraints: Few additional T cells are recruited per seasonal influenza vaccination, authors suggested.

Each CDR3 protein gets one entry after TCRdb re-called the RT-PCR reads with MiXCR. The sample lists almost 600,000 distinct CDR3 sequences, approximately 15% seen once, with 8.5% to 14% in the top ten. The CDR3 runs 14 residues. Germline V gene sequence: CDR1 SQVTM, CDR2 ANQGSEA. Trimming shortened V by 4 bases and J by 6 bases, and 16 bases separated the two germline ends. The receptor was isolated from a man between 50 and 59 years old who received an inactivated influenza vaccine. Here the sequenced sample was PBMCs from blood, taken roughly 12 days after vaccination. This chain connects TRBV29-1 to TRBJ2-1, with D perhaps matching TRBD2 (5 bases). CDR3 nucleotide sequence: TGCAGCGTTGCCCCTAGCTCCGGAGGCAATGAGCAGTTCTTC. Residues: CSVAPSSGGNEQFF.